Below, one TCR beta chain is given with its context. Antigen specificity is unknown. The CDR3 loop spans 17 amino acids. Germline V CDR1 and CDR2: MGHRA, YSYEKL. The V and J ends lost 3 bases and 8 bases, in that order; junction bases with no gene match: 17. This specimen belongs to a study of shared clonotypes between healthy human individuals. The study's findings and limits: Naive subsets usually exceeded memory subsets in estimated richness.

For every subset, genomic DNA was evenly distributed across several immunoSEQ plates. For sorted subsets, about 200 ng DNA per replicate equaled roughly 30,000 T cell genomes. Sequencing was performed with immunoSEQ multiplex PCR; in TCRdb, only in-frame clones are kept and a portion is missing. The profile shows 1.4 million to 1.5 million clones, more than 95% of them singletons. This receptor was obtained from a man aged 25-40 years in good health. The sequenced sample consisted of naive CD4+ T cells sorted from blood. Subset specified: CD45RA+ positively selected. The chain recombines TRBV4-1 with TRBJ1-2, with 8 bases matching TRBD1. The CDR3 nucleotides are TGCGCCAGCAGCCATCAACCGGGACAGGTGTTAACTATGGGCTACACCTTC. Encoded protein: CASSHQPGQVLTMGYTF.